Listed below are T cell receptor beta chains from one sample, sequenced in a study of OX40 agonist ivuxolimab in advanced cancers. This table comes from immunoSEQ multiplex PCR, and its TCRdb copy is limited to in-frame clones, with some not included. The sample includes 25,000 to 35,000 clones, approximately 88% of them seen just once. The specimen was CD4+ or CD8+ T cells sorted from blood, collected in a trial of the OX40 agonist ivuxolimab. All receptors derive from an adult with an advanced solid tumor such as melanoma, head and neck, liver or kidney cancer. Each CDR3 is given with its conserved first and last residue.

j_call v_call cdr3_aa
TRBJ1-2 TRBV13 CASSLGVLNGYTF
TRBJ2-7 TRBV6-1 CASSEAPGPYEQYF
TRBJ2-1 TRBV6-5 CASSLGLSYNEQFF
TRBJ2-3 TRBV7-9 CASSFPSGRPDTQYF
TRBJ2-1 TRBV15 CATSPSSGIMNEQFF
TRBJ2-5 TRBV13 CASNSRTGGKQETQYF
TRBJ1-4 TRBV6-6 CASSYGGTPYEKLFF
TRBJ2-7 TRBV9 CASSGAGTAMIYEQYF
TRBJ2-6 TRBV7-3 CASSLLTEYSGANVLTF
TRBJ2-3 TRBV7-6 CASSRARGGTDTQYF
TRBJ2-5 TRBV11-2 CASSLDSGQETQYF